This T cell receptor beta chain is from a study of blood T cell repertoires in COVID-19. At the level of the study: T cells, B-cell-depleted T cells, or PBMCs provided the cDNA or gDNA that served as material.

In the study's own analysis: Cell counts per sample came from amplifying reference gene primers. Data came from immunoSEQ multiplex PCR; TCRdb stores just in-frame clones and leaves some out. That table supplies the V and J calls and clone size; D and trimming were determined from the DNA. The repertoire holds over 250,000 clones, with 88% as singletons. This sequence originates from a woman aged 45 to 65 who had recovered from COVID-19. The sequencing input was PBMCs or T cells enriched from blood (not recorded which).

The CDR3: CASSPPGTTTNEQFF. The CDR3 DNA sequence: TGTGCCAGCTCACCACCTGGGACTACTACCAATGAGCAGTTCTTC. This chain uses TRBV18 with TRBJ2-1; TRBD2 agrees at 7 bases. J gave up 6 bases and V 0 bases, and 5 bases lay outside the gene matches. CDR1 KGHSH and CDR2 LQKENI come from the germline V gene. There are 15 residues in the CDR3.